This entry features one T cell receptor (beta chain) sequence. The antigen is undetermined. The source material, RNA transcripts, was used to amplify TCR beta CDR3 regions. HTBI primers drove first-round RT-PCR of the TCR CDR3. TCRdb itself ran the multiplex PCR reads through MiXCR, one entry per CDR3 protein. The repertoire has a few hundred thousand distinct CDR3 sequences, roughly 46% of them found once; the top ten carry about 7.8%. The record originates from a study of T cells in Graves' hyperthyroidism and ophthalmopathy. General observations from the study: Most thyroid clonotypes that were expanded above 0.001 also turned up in blood.

Stable Graves' hyperthyroidism meant no ophthalmopathy progression within 18 months. This sequence originates from a woman aged 18 to 35 with Graves' hyperthyroidism. Sequenced: peripheral blood or thyroid tissue (not recorded which).

The DNA of the CDR3 is TGTGCCAGCAGCTTCTCCGGGACAGATAACTATGGCTACACCTTC. This gives the protein CASSFSGTDNYGYTF. The gene calls are TRBV4-2 and TRBJ1-2; TRBD1 matches 7 bases. The CDR3 contains 15 residues. V lost 5 bases and J lost 1; bases outside the gene matches: 7. Looked up from germline, CDR1 is LGHNA and CDR2 is YNFKEQ.